Sequencing of this T cell receptor (beta chain) was carried out in a study of lymphopenia after photon versus proton radiotherapy. This CDR3 has 13 amino acids. Trimming at V came to 3 bases and at J to 5 bases, leaving 2 bases not matched to a gene. CDR1 MNHEY and CDR2 SMNVEV come from the germline V gene (reference sequence). Notes on this clone: The antigen remains undetermined.

Study-level results: Post-nadir TCR diversity decline inversely tracked overall survival among those who died.

Assay used: immunoSEQ multiplex PCR; TCRdb lists only in-frame clones, some missing. This sample yields around 30,000 clones, of which around nine tenths are seen a single time; over 45% belongs to the top ten. The chain links TRBV27 to TRBJ2-5; 8 nucleotides agree with TRBD2. This specimen was peripheral blood, taken from a patient treated with proton-based radiotherapy. This TCR came from a woman aged 55-70 years with cholangiocarcinoma. Some clones in this sample may be carry-over from other donors' samples. Written as DNA, the CDR3 is TGTGCCAGCAGTTTGCGGGGGGCCGAGACCCAGTACTTC. Its translation is CASSLRGAETQYF.